These 28 T cell receptor beta chains were all obtained from the same sample, sequenced in a study of technical replicates of blood from a handful of donors. The method was immunoSEQ multiplex PCR; TCRdb's version includes in-frame clones alone and lacks a portion of them. The profile shows tens of thousands of clones, over 75% of them singletons. The sequenced material came from T cells isolated from PBMCs. The receptors come from a human donor in good health.

J is TRBJ1-3 and V is TRBV4-1, with unresolved D. V lost 0 bases and J 4 bases, leaving 10 bases between the germline ends. There are 15 residues in the CDR3. Germline-derived CDR1 and CDR2 are MGHRA and YSYEKL. The CDR3: CASSQDPREGNTIYF. Written as DNA, the CDR3 is TGCGCCAGCAGCCAAGACCCAAGGGAGGGAAACACCATATATTTT.

The V and J genes are TRBV5-6 and TRBJ1-2; 7 bases align to TRBD1. This CDR3 contains 16 residues. The J segment lost 2 bases and the V segment lost 5 bases, leaving 12 bases of the junction unmatched. CDR1 is SGHDT, CDR2 YYEEEE, per germline. The CDR3 nucleotides are TGTGCCAGCAGGCGGATTATAGGGGGCGCCAACTATGGCTACACCTTC. It encodes CASRRIIGGANYGYTF.

This sequence joins TRBV28 and TRBJ2-3, with 12 bases lining up with TRBD2. J lost 4 bases, V lost 7 bases, and 12 bases had no gene match. The CDR3 sequence is 17 residues long. CDR1 is MDHEN and CDR2 is SYDVKM in the germline V gene. CDR3 nucleotide sequence: TGTGCCAGCAACAATCTCCCACTAGCGGGAGGTGCAGATACGCAGTATTTT. Translated, it gives CASNNLPLAGGADTQYF.

This clone has only one observation. The J gene is TRBJ1-1, the V gene TRBV7-9; D may be TRBD1 (6 bases). The CDR3 runs 12 residues. Between the trimmed V and J ends, which lost 5 bases and 5 bases, there was a span of 9 bases. CDR1 SEHNR and CDR2 FQNEAQ come from the germline V gene (reference sequence). The CDR3 loop is CASSGRGTEAFF. CDR3 sequence (DNA): TGTGCCAGCAGCGGCAGGGGAACTGAAGCTTTCTTT. The full variable domain, rest sourced from reference TRBV7-9 and TRBJ1-1, is DTGVSQNPRHKITKRGQNVTFRCDPISEHNRLYWYRQTLGQGPEFLTYFQNEAQLEKSRLLSDRFSAERPKGSFSTLEIQRTEQGDSAMYLCASSGRGTEAFFGQGTRLTVV.

V and J are TRBV28 and TRBJ2-2; no reliable D call. Between the trimmed V and J ends, which lost 6 bases and 0 bases, there was a span of 8 bases. Per the germline V gene, CDR1 is MDHEN and CDR2 is SYDVKM. The CDR3 spans 14 residues. The CDR3 DNA follows: TGTGCCAGCAGCCCCCTTCCGAACACCGGGGAGCTGTTTTTT. This gives the protein CASSPLPNTGELFF.

J is TRBJ2-3 and V is TRBV4-3, with 8 bases lining up with TRBD2. The CDR3 spans 17 residues. The V and J ends lost 4 bases and 5 bases, in that order; junction bases with no gene match: 14. In germline, CDR1 is LGHNA, CDR2 YSLEER. The CDR3 loop reads CASSPWIAGLDVDTQYF. CDR3 in DNA: TGCGCCAGCAGCCCCTGGATAGCGGGATTAGATGTAGATACGCAGTATTTT.

This clone was counted a single time. The rearrangement joins TRBV5-4 to TRBJ2-7; D remains unclear. The V and J ends lost 2 bases and 6 bases respectively, with 15 bases between them. Germline V gives CDR1 SGHNT, CDR2 YYREEE (reference sequence). The CDR3 is 14 amino acids. CDR3: CASSLTPSSGEQYF. Here the CDR3 DNA reads TGTGCCAGCAGCTTAACCCCTTCCAGTGGCGAGCAGTACTTC. Variable domain in full (rest from reference TRBV5-4 and TRBJ2-7): ETGVTQSPTHLIKTRGQQVTLRCSSQSGHNTVSWYQQALGQGPQFIFQYYREEENGRGNFPPRFSGLQFPNYSSELNVNALELDDSALYLCASSLTPSSGEQYFGPGTRLTVT.

This sequence joins TRBV7-2 and TRBJ2-3; 8 bases fit TRBD2. Unmatched junction bases numbered 10, after V lost 5 bases and J lost 3 bases. Germline lookup yields CDR1 SGHTA and CDR2 FQGNSA. The CDR3 sequence is 16 residues long. CDR3 coding DNA: TGTGCCAGCAGCCCCCTGGGTAGCGGGACTACAGATACGCAGTATTTT. Translation: CASSPLGSGTTDTQYF.

The chain carries TRBV6-1 and TRBJ1-1; D not certain. The V end lost 6 bases, the J end lost 3 bases, and 11 bases lay between the germline ends. The CDR3 length is 13 residues. Germline assignment: CDR1 MNHNS and CDR2 SASEGT. The CDR3 is CASSILRDTEAFF. The CDR3, as DNA: TGTGCCAGCAGCATCCTCCGGGACACTGAAGCTTTCTTT.

The V and J genes are TRBV7-9 and TRBJ2-5; 7 nucleotides match TRBD2. The ends lost 3 bases at V and 4 bases at J; junction bases unmatched: 5. Germline values: CDR1 SEHNR, CDR2 FQNEAQ (reference sequence). The CDR3 extends over 14 amino acids. CDR3 region: CASSLGREIETQYF. For the CDR3, the DNA is TGTGCCAGCAGCTTGGGGCGGGAGATAGAGACCCAGTACTTC.

This chain uses TRBV9 with TRBJ1-4, with TRBD1 identical over 9 bases. This CDR3 is built from 14 residues. Germline lookup yields CDR1 SGDLS and CDR2 YYNGEE. The V gene end was trimmed by 3 bases and the J gene end by 8 bases; junction bases not matched to a gene: 5. The CDR3 region is CASSGGTGSEKLFF. CDR3 nucleotide sequence: TGTGCCAGCAGCGGCGGGACAGGGAGCGAAAAACTGTTTTTT.

The rearrangement joins TRBV4-2 to TRBJ2-7; D not certain. Germline values: CDR1 LGHNA, CDR2 YNFKEQ. There are 13 residues in the CDR3. With 0 bases removed from V and 2 bases from J, the gap between germline ends came to 5 bases. In DNA form, the CDR3 reads TGTGCCAGCAGCCAAGAGAGTACCTACGAGCAGTACTTC. It encodes CASSQESTYEQYF.

The chain couples TRBV11-2 to TRBJ1-2; D is unclear. The CDR3 has 14 residues. The V end was cut by 4 bases, the J end by 4 bases, with 13 bases between. Per germline, CDR1 SGHAT and CDR2 FQNNGV. CDR3 nucleotides: TGTGCCAGCAGCTCCCAGACCGGACTCTATGGCTACACCTTC. This gives the protein CASSSQTGLYGYTF.

The rearrangement links TRBV6-5 to TRBJ2-7; D is uncertain. The V end was cut by 0 bases, the J end by 3 bases, with 9 bases between. Germline loops: CDR1 MNHEY, CDR2 SVGAGI. The CDR3 runs to 14 residues. CDR3 nucleotide sequence: TGTGCCAGCAGTTACTCGAGCTACCACTACGAGCAGTACTTC. Translation: CASSYSSYHYEQYF.

The chain carries TRBV7-8 and TRBJ2-1, with D unclear. The CDR3 loop spans 15 amino acids. The V and J ends lost 7 bases and 0 bases respectively, with 13 bases between them. Germline lookup yields CDR1 SGHVS and CDR2 FQNEAQ. CDR3 protein: CASNRISDSYNEQFF. The CDR3 region has the DNA TGTGCCAGCAACCGAATCAGTGACTCCTACAATGAGCAGTTCTTC. Full variable domain (remainder filled in from reference TRBV7-8 and TRBJ2-1): GAGVSQSPRYKVAKRGQDVALRCDPISGHVSLFWYQQALGQGPEFLTYFQNEAQLDKSGLPSDRFFAERPEGSVSTLKIQRTQQEDSAVYLCASNRISDSYNEQFFGPGTRLTVL.

CDR3 amino acids: CASSLAGTGGSNIQYF. CDR3 nucleotides: TGTGCCAGCAGCTTGGCCGGGACAGGGGGTTCCAACATTCAGTACTTC. J is TRBJ2-4 and V is TRBV7-2; 11 bases fit TRBD1. Looked up from germline, CDR1 is SGHTA and CDR2 is FQGNSA. This CDR3 has 16 residues. The V and J ends lost 3 bases and 7 bases, in that order; junction bases with no gene match: 8.

This rearrangement joins TRBV4-3 to TRBJ1-1, with 7 nucleotides matching TRBD1. The CDR3 runs 15 residues. J was trimmed by 1 base and V by 2 bases; bases with no gene match: 4. The germline V gene encodes CDR1 LGHNA and CDR2 YSLEER. CDR3 DNA sequence: TGCGCCAGCAGCCAACACAGGGGAGGGAACACTGAAGCTTTCTTT. It encodes CASSQHRGGNTEAFF.

The chain has TRBV5-1 and TRBJ1-1, with TRBD1 matching over 7 bases. Trimming removed 2 bases from V and 2 bases from J; junction bases left unmatched: 12. CDR3 length: 17 amino acids. CDR1 SGHRS and CDR2 YFSETQ come from the germline V gene. This CDR3 reads CASSLLSGGQANTEAFF. The CDR3 DNA reads TGCGCCAGCAGCTTATTATCCGGCGGACAGGCCAACACTGAAGCTTTCTTT. The full variable domain, in which reference TRBV5-1 and TRBJ1-1 provide the parts outside the CDR3, is KAGVTQTPRYLIKTRGQQVTLSCSPISGHRSVSWYQQTPGQGLQFLFEYFSETQRNKGNFPGRFSGRQFSNSRSEMNVSTLELGDSALYLCASSLLSGGQANTEAFFGQGTRLTVV.

The table lists this clone with a count of one. J is TRBJ1-1 and V is TRBV11-3; TRBD1 matches at 7 bases. The germline V gene encodes CDR1 SGHNT and CDR2 YENEEA. The CDR3 runs 15 residues. The ends lost 4 bases at V and 5 bases at J; junction bases unmatched: 10. Here the CDR3 reads CASSYSTGVVTEAFF. The CDR3 DNA sequence: TGTGCCAGCAGCTATTCTACAGGGGTGGTAACTGAAGCTTTCTTT.

The rearrangement joins TRBV6-1 to TRBJ2-7, with 9 nucleotides matching TRBD1. The CDR3 runs 13 residues. V lost 6 bases, J lost 5 bases, and 5 bases stayed unmatched. CDR1 and CDR2 (germline): MNHNS, SASEGT. The CDR3 spells CASSWDRDNEQYF. The DNA for the CDR3 is TGTGCCAGCAGCTGGGACAGGGACAACGAGCAGTACTTC.

The chain employs TRBV10-3 and TRBJ2-1, with 7 nucleotides matching TRBD2. The V and J ends lost 0 bases and 8 bases, in that order; junction bases with no gene match: 7. This CDR3 has 15 residues. Germline CDR1 reads ENHRY; CDR2 reads SYGVKD. As DNA, the CDR3 is TGTGCCATCAGTGAGTCGACGGCTAGCGGAGATGAGCAGTTCTTC. It yields the protein CAISESTASGDEQFF.

The J gene is TRBJ1-2, the V gene TRBV4-1, with 9 bases that match TRBD1. Germline-derived CDR1 and CDR2 are MGHRA and YSYEKL. V shed 4 bases, J shed 6 bases, and the junction held 9 bases outside the gene matches. CDR3 size: 15 residues. CDR3 sequence: CASSPYEQGADGYTF. In nucleotides, the CDR3 is TGCGCCAGCAGCCCCTACGAACAGGGGGCAGATGGCTACACCTTC.

The rearrangement uses TRBV19 and TRBJ2-2; 8 nucleotides align to TRBD1. CDR1 and CDR2 from the germline V gene are LNHDA and SQIVND (reference sequence). The CDR3 has 14 residues. V gave up 5 bases and J gave up 3 bases; unmatched junction bases: 2. CDR3 DNA sequence: TGTGCCAGTAGTCAGGGGGCCTACACCGGGGAGCTGTTTTTT. Amino acid sequence: CASSQGAYTGELFF.

The chain has TRBV5-4 and TRBJ1-4, with 9 bases matching TRBD1. The CDR3 sequence is 15 residues long. Germline CDR1 and CDR2: SGHNT and YYREEE (reference sequence). V was clipped by 2 bases and J by 4 bases; unmatched bases: 3. The CDR3 DNA follows: TGTGCCAGCAGCTTAGGGGACAGGGATAATGAAAAACTGTTTTTT. Its translation: CASSLGDRDNEKLFF.

The V and J genes are TRBV27 and TRBJ2-7; D remains ambiguous. CDR3 length: 13 residues. Germline CDR1 is MNHEY and CDR2 is SMNVEV (reference sequence). The ends were cut back, 2 bases at V and 4 bases at J, with 9 bases in the middle. Written as DNA, the CDR3 is TGTGCCAGCAGTTTAGGTCCGGGTTACGAGCAGTACTTC. It yields the protein CASSLGPGYEQYF.

The V call is TRBV6-5, the J call TRBJ1-1; TRBD1 matches 7 bases. CDR1 MNHEY and CDR2 SVGAGI come from the germline V gene. The CDR3 sequence is 15 residues long. The V gene end was trimmed by 2 bases and the J gene end by 6 bases; junction bases not matched to a gene: 9. CDR3 protein: CASSYARTGISEAFF. The CDR3, as DNA: TGTGCCAGCAGTTACGCGCGGACAGGAATTTCTGAAGCTTTCTTT.

The chain has TRBV30 and TRBJ2-4, with D possibly being TRBD2 (6 bases). This CDR3 has 20 residues. CDR1 is GTSNPN and CDR2 is SVGIG in the germline V gene (reference sequence). The germline V and J ends were trimmed by 0 bases and 3 bases, with 27 bases remaining between them. CDR3 amino acids: CAWSVGRTFHGSIDKNIQYF. In nucleotides, the CDR3 is TGTGCCTGGAGTGTAGGTCGGACCTTTCACGGGAGTATCGACAAAAACATTCAGTACTTC.

CDR3 region: CSVAGGVMGQPQHF. Here the CDR3 DNA reads TGCAGCGTTGCGGGGGGGGTGATGGGTCAGCCCCAGCATTTT. The chain couples TRBV29-1 to TRBJ1-5, with TRBD1 as a possible D gene (5 bases). Germline-derived CDR1 and CDR2 are SQVTM and ANQGSEA. The CDR3 is 14 residues long. Trimming cost V 4 bases and J 6 bases, with 16 bases left between them.